These T cell receptor beta chains were read from a single sample in a study of blood T cell repertoires in COVID-19. TCRdb keeps only in-frame clones here, not all; method: immunoSEQ multiplex PCR. Altogether approximately 200,000 clones are present, approximately 86% being singletons, with the ten largest covering approximately 1%. Sequenced sample: peripheral blood. The origin of the receptors is a man aged 30 to 39 with acute or convalescent COVID-19. The CDR3 runs from the conserved cysteine through the conserved F or W. A D gene is named only where the DNA matches it firmly. Clone size is stated in some rows and not others, as once, few, many or a class when expanded.

cdr3_nt: TGTGCCAGCAGTTTAGGTAGGTGGACTAGCGGGAGTTTGGACATTCAGTACTTC; cdr3_aa: CASSLGRWTSGSLDIQYF; j_call: TRBJ2-4; cdr3_length: 18; clone_size: -; v_call: TRBV27; d_call: TRBD2
cdr3_nt: TGTGCCAGCAGCCTCCCCTTACGGGATCCCGGGGAGCTGTTTTTT; cdr3_aa: CASSLPLRDPGELFF; j_call: TRBJ2-2; cdr3_length: 15; clone_size: -; v_call: TRBV3-1/TRBV3-2; d_call: -
cdr3_nt: TGTGCCAGCAGTTACGTTTGGGGAGGCAATCAGCCCCAGCATTTT; cdr3_aa: CASSYVWGGNQPQHF; j_call: TRBJ1-5; cdr3_length: 15; clone_size: -; v_call: TRBV6-2/TRBV6-3; d_call: -
cdr3_nt: TGTGCCAGTAGTATAAGGACTAGCGGTACCTACGAGCAGTACTTC; cdr3_aa: CASSIRTSGTYEQYF; j_call: TRBJ2-7; cdr3_length: 15; clone_size: -; v_call: TRBV19; d_call: TRBD2
cdr3_nt: TGTGCCAGTACGGGTTCGGGACAGGGGATAGGCGAGCAGTACTTC; cdr3_aa: CASTGSGQGIGEQYF; j_call: TRBJ2-7; cdr3_length: 15; clone_size: -; v_call: TRBV6-6; d_call: TRBD1
cdr3_nt: TGTGCCAGCAATCCCTTCCAGGGTGATGAGCAGTTCTTC; cdr3_aa: CASNPFQGDEQFF; j_call: TRBJ2-1; cdr3_length: 13; clone_size: -; v_call: TRBV25-1; d_call: -
cdr3_nt: TGTGCCAGTACCCCGGGTCGTCCCGAGAATGAGCAGTTCTTC; cdr3_aa: CASTPGRPENEQFF; j_call: TRBJ2-1; cdr3_length: 14; clone_size: -; v_call: TRBV19; d_call: -
cdr3_nt: TGTGCCAGCAGCTTGACGTTTGGGACTAAGGGTGCCGGGGAGCTGTTTTTT; cdr3_aa: CASSLTFGTKGAGELFF; j_call: TRBJ2-2; cdr3_length: 17; clone_size: few; v_call: TRBV5-8; d_call: TRBD2
cdr3_nt: TGTGCCAGCAGCGCGGACACTTACACCGGGGAGCTGTTTTTT; cdr3_aa: CASSADTYTGELFF; j_call: TRBJ2-2; cdr3_length: 14; clone_size: few; v_call: TRBV9; d_call: -
cdr3_nt: TGCGCCAGCGGGTACAGGGAGAATGAGCAGTTCTTC; cdr3_aa: CASGYRENEQFF; j_call: TRBJ2-1; cdr3_length: 12; clone_size: -; v_call: TRBV10-2; d_call: -
cdr3_nt: TGTGCCAGCTCACCACCGGACAGGTACGAGCAGTACTTC; cdr3_aa: CASSPPDRYEQYF; j_call: TRBJ2-7; cdr3_length: 13; clone_size: once; v_call: TRBV18; d_call: TRBD1
cdr3_nt: TGTGCCAGCAGCTTCTCCGGGACAGCCAATTCACCCCTCCACTTT; cdr3_aa: CASSFSGTANSPLHF; j_call: TRBJ1-6; cdr3_length: 15; clone_size: -; v_call: TRBV7-2; d_call: TRBD1
cdr3_nt: TGTGCCAGCAGTCCATACACGGGACTCTTAGCCTACGAGCAGTACTTC; cdr3_aa: CASSPYTGLLAYEQYF; j_call: TRBJ2-7; cdr3_length: 16; clone_size: -; v_call: TRBV27; d_call: -
cdr3_nt: TGCGCCAGCAGCTTCGCGGGGAATCGGCACACTGAAGCTTTCTTT; cdr3_aa: CASSFAGNRHTEAFF; j_call: TRBJ1-1; cdr3_length: 15; clone_size: -; v_call: TRBV5-1; d_call: -
cdr3_nt: TGTGCCAGCAGTGCCCGACAGTCTAATCAGCCCCAGCATTTT; cdr3_aa: CASSARQSNQPQHF; j_call: TRBJ1-5; cdr3_length: 14; clone_size: -; v_call: TRBV28; d_call: -
cdr3_nt: TGTGCCAGCAGTGACTTCTTCGGGGAGCTGTTTTTT; cdr3_aa: CASSDFFGELFF; j_call: TRBJ2-2; cdr3_length: 12; clone_size: -; v_call: TRBV2; d_call: -
cdr3_nt: TGTGCCAGCAGTACTGACAGGGGGAAAGGGAATTCACCCCTCCACTTT; cdr3_aa: CASSTDRGKGNSPLHF; j_call: TRBJ1-6; cdr3_length: 16; clone_size: -; v_call: TRBV28; d_call: TRBD1
cdr3_nt: TGTGCCAGCGGCCGACTCGATGGCTACACCTTC; cdr3_aa: CASGRLDGYTF; j_call: TRBJ1-2; cdr3_length: 11; clone_size: -; v_call: TRBV2; d_call: -
cdr3_nt: TGTGCCAGCAGTGAACAGGCTTACTACGAGCAGTACTTC; cdr3_aa: CASSEQAYYEQYF; j_call: TRBJ2-7; cdr3_length: 13; clone_size: -; v_call: TRBV6-1; d_call: -
cdr3_nt: TGTGCCAGCAGGCAGGGACAGGCTCTAAACTATGGCTACACCTTC; cdr3_aa: CASRQGQALNYGYTF; j_call: TRBJ1-2; cdr3_length: 15; clone_size: -; v_call: TRBV6-5; d_call: TRBD1
cdr3_nt: TGTGCCAGCAGCTTAGATCGAGCGGGCTACACCTTC; cdr3_aa: CASSLDRAGYTF; j_call: TRBJ1-2; cdr3_length: 12; clone_size: -; v_call: TRBV11-2; d_call: -
cdr3_nt: TGTGCCAGCAGTTTCTCGTGGGCTAGCCTGGGGAACATTCAGTACTTC; cdr3_aa: CASSFSWASLGNIQYF; j_call: TRBJ2-4; cdr3_length: 16; clone_size: -; v_call: TRBV28; d_call: -
cdr3_nt: TGCAGCGTTGAAGTGACAGAAGGTTCGGAATACGAGCAGTACTTC; cdr3_aa: CSVEVTEGSEYEQYF; j_call: TRBJ2-7; cdr3_length: 15; clone_size: -; v_call: TRBV29-1; d_call: -
cdr3_nt: TGTGCCAGTAGAAGAGGGACAGGGAGAACACCCCTCCACTTT; cdr3_aa: CASRRGTGRTPLHF; j_call: TRBJ1-6; cdr3_length: 14; clone_size: -; v_call: TRBV19; d_call: TRBD1
cdr3_nt: TGTGCCAGCAGCTCAACTAGGGGGCCCTACGAGCAGTACTTC; cdr3_aa: CASSSTRGPYEQYF; j_call: TRBJ2-7; cdr3_length: 14; clone_size: -; v_call: TRBV7-2; d_call: TRBD1
cdr3_nt: TGTGCCAGCCGGGGAGAGGGTAGTGGCTACACCTTC; cdr3_aa: CASRGEGSGYTF; j_call: TRBJ1-2; cdr3_length: 12; clone_size: few; v_call: TRBV6-6; d_call: -
cdr3_nt: TGTGCCAGCAGCTTTATGAGGGTGAACACAGATACGCAGTATTTT; cdr3_aa: CASSFMRVNTDTQYF; j_call: TRBJ2-3; cdr3_length: 15; clone_size: few; v_call: TRBV7-2; d_call: -
cdr3_nt: TGTGCCAGCTCGGACTCCCGGAACACTGAAGCTTTCTTT; cdr3_aa: CASSDSRNTEAFF; j_call: TRBJ1-1; cdr3_length: 13; clone_size: -; v_call: TRBV18; d_call: -
cdr3_nt: TGTGCCAGTAGTTTTGGACAGGTGAACACAGATACGCAGTATTTT; cdr3_aa: CASSFGQVNTDTQYF; j_call: TRBJ2-3; cdr3_length: 15; clone_size: few; v_call: TRBV19; d_call: TRBD1
cdr3_nt: TGTGCCAGCAGCCAAGGTCAAGTAGCGGGTCTCCAAGAGACCCAGTACTTC; cdr3_aa: CASSQGQVAGLQETQYF; j_call: TRBJ2-5; cdr3_length: 17; clone_size: few; v_call: TRBV3-1/TRBV3-2; d_call: TRBD2
cdr3_nt: TGTGCCAGCAGCCAGGACAGGGCGAGCAATCAGCCCCAGCATTTT; cdr3_aa: CASSQDRASNQPQHF; j_call: TRBJ1-5; cdr3_length: 15; clone_size: -; v_call: TRBV6-5; d_call: TRBD1